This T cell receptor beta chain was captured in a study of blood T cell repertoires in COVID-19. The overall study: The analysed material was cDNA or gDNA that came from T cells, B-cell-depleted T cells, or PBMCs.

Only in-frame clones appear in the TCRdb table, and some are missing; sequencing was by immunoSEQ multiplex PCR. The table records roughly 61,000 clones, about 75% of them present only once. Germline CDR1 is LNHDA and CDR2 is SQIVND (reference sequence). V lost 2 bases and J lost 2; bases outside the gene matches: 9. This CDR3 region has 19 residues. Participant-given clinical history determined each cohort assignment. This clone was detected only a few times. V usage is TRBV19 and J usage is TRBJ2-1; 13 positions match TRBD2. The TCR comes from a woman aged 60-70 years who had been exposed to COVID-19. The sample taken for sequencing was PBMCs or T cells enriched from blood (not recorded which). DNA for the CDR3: TGTGCCAGTAGTATATACAGGACTAGCGGGAGACAAACCTACAATGAGCAGTTCTTC. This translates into CASSIYRTSGRQTYNEQFF.